This is a list of T cell receptor beta chains from one sample in a study of T cell responses to AZD1222 COVID-19 vaccine. Using immunoSEQ multiplex PCR, the repertoire was profiled, and TCRdb retains in-frame clones only, with some absent. The sample yields tens of thousands of clones, 80% to 85% seen once. Sequencing was performed on peripheral blood, taken on day 0 of AZD1222 vaccination. All receptors come from an adult in good health. The CDR3 runs from the conserved cysteine through the conserved F or W. A D gene is named only where the DNA matches it firmly. Some rows mark clone size as missing; the rest say once, few, many or name a class of expanded clone.

-	TRBJ2-7	12	TRBV6-2/TRBV6-3	-	CASSPDNYEQYF	TGTGCCAGCAGTCCCGACAACTACGAGCAGTACTTC
-	TRBJ2-1	13	TRBV11-2	-	CASSLDQVHEQFF	TGTGCCAGCAGCTTAGATCAGGTGCATGAGCAGTTCTTC
-	TRBJ2-3	17	TRBV4-1	-	CASSQGVLGGSTDTQYF	TGCGCCAGCAGCCAAGGTGTGTTGGGCGGCAGCACAGATACGCAGTATTTT
-	TRBJ2-1	15	TRBV9	-	CASSVYGHLYNEQFF	TGTGCCAGCAGCGTATACGGACACCTTTACAATGAGCAGTTCTTC
-	TRBJ1-3	13	TRBV25-1	TRBD1	CASSETGVTTIYF	TGTGCCAGCAGTGAAACAGGGGTCACCACCATATATTTT
-	TRBJ2-2	14	TRBV29-1	-	CSASRADYTGELFF	TGCAGCGCCTCTCGGGCAGACTATACCGGGGAGCTGTTTTTT
-	TRBJ2-7	13	TRBV18	-	CASSLDRAYEQYF	TGTGCCAGCTCACTGGACAGAGCCTACGAGCAGTACTTC
-	TRBJ1-6	16	TRBV5-8	TRBD1	CASSLKGAPPNSPLHF	TGTGCCAGCAGCTTGAAGGGGGCGCCTCCTAATTCACCCCTCCACTTT
-	TRBJ2-3	16	TRBV11-3	-	CASSTRGRISTDTQYF	TGTGCCAGCAGCACCCGCGGCCGGATTAGCACAGATACGCAGTATTTT
-	TRBJ1-3	16	TRBV3-1/TRBV3-2	-	CASSRFHTAYGNTIYF	TGTGCCAGCAGCCGTTTCCATACGGCTTATGGAAACACCATATATTTT
-	TRBJ1-1	11	TRBV29-1	TRBD1	CSVESAGGAFF	TGCAGCGTTGAGAGCGCAGGGGGGGCTTTCTTT
-	TRBJ1-1	13	TRBV27	-	CASSFWGVGEAFF	TGTGCCAGCAGTTTCTGGGGGGTGGGAGAAGCTTTCTTT
-	TRBJ1-2	14	TRBV27	-	CASSFIGEDYGYTF	TGTGCCAGCAGTTTCATAGGGGAAGACTATGGCTACACCTTC
once	TRBJ1-1	15	TRBV19	-	CASTLGGQMNTEAFF	TGTGCCAGTACCCTGGGAGGGCAGATGAACACTGAAGCTTTCTTT
-	TRBJ1-5	14	TRBV19	TRBD1	CASSKQGRNQPQHF	TGTGCCAGTAGTAAACAGGGGCGCAATCAGCCCCAGCATTTT
-	TRBJ2-7	14	TRBV7-9	TRBD2	CASSFAGGPYEQYF	TGTGCCAGCAGCTTTGCGGGGGGGCCCTACGAGCAGTACTTC
-	TRBJ1-1	15	TRBV4-1	-	CASSQSIQGNTEAFF	TGCGCCAGCAGCCAAAGTATACAGGGGAACACTGAAGCTTTCTTT
few	TRBJ2-4	20	TRBV5-1	TRBD2	CASSLIARVLAGGFKNIQYF	TGCGCCAGCAGCTTGATAGCGCGCGTACTAGCGGGGGGATTTAAAAACATTCAGTACTTC
-	TRBJ2-2	13	TRBV27	-	CASSLQNGGELFF	TGTGCCAGCAGTTTACAGAATGGCGGGGAGCTGTTTTTT
-	TRBJ1-5	13	TRBV27	-	CASSFRGNQPQHF	TGTGCCAGCAGCTTCAGGGGCAATCAGCCCCAGCATTTT
-	TRBJ2-7	13	TRBV7-8	TRBD1	CASNKGTGGTPYF	TGTGCCAGCAATAAGGGGACAGGGGGAACGCCGTACTTC
-	TRBJ1-1	15	TRBV5-1	-	CASRPDHLGVTEAFF	TGCGCCAGCAGACCGGACCACCTCGGGGTGACTGAAGCTTTCTTT
few	TRBJ2-2	15	TRBV9	-	CASSITSGEVGELFF	TGTGCCAGCAGCATTACTTCAGGGGAAGTCGGGGAGCTGTTTTTT
-	TRBJ1-6	15	TRBV30	-	CAWSRANSYNSPLHF	TGTGCCTGGAGTCGAGCTAACTCCTATAATTCACCCCTCCACTTT
once	TRBJ1-4	15	TRBV5-1	-	CASSLSGVGNEKLFF	TGCGCCAGCAGCTTATCAGGGGTGGGTAATGAAAAACTGTTTTTT
-	TRBJ2-3	16	TRBV11-2	TRBD1	CASSPPRDRVSDTQYF	TGTGCCAGCAGCCCCCCCCGGGACAGGGTGTCAGATACGCAGTATTTT
once	TRBJ2-7	14	TRBV3-1/TRBV3-2	TRBD2	CASSPRTSAYEQYF	TGTGCCAGCAGCCCGAGGACTAGCGCCTACGAGCAGTACTTC
-	TRBJ2-7	15	TRBV9	-	CASSVVGTPSREQYF	TGTGCCAGCAGCGTAGTTGGGACACCATCTCGGGAGCAGTACTTC